This TCR beta chain came from a study of cytomegalovirus exposure and HLA in healthy donors. Turning to the study itself: The 90 to 150 validation repertoires and the roughly 680 first-cohort repertoires shared a platform, a later analysis reported. Points from the study as a whole: Among the CMV-associated chains, a few were confirmed in vitro as specific for CMV antigens. Cytomegalovirus association was assigned to more than 150 TCR beta chains. Cytomegalovirus status, reportedly, was diagnosed with high specificity and sensitivity by the classifier.

Libraries were prepared by immunoSEQ multiplex PCR; TCRdb keeps only in-frame clonotypes and omits some of them. This table has approximately 53,000 clones, approximately 90% appearing once. Concerning this clone itself: Its antigen is undetermined.

Deletions cut 5 bases from V and 4 bases from J, with 18 bases between. The V gene's germline CDR1 is MDHEN and CDR2 SYDVKM. The CDR3 consists of 16 residues. Sample: PBMCs. The TCR was taken from a man aged 18 to 30 in good health and CMV-seronegative. The rearrangement joins TRBV28 to TRBJ2-1; D is possibly TRBD2 (6 bases). The CDR3 region is CASSASLPGGYNEQFF. CDR3 DNA: TGTGCCAGCAGTGCCTCGCTTCCTGGGGGGTACAATGAGCAGTTCTTC.